This TCR beta chain was documented in a study of blood T cell repertoires in COVID-19. At the level of the study: COVID-19 samples, acute and convalescent, were from the United States, Italy and Spain. PBMCs, B-cell-depleted T cells, or T cells were the source of the cDNA or gDNA that made up the material.

As originally analysed: Estimation of nucleated cell counts was performed using reference gene primer amplification. Clones were sequenced by immunoSEQ multiplex PCR, and TCRdb holds only the in-frame ones, with some missing. Clonal size and the V and J genes are those of that table, whereas D and trimming came from the DNA. The data show under 350,000 clones, around 86% seen once. The CDR3 covers 15 residues. V was pared by 6 bases and J by 3 bases, with 8 bases of the junction left unmatched. The germline gives CDR1 MNHEY, CDR2 SVGAGI. This chain joins TRBV6-5 and TRBJ2-7, with 10 positions matching TRBD2. The specimen was peripheral blood. This clonotype originated in a man aged 50-60 years with acute or convalescent COVID-19. In nucleotides, the CDR3 is TGTGCCAGCAGCTTAAAACTAGCGGGGTTCTACGAGCAGTACTTC. Encoded protein: CASSLKLAGFYEQYF.